This TCR beta chain was identified during a study of shared clonotypes between healthy human individuals. Study details: The donor group consisted of a couple of women and three men, aged 18 to 49.

To note about this clone: The antigen remains unidentified.

The CDR3 sequence is 14 residues long. The germline CDR1 and CDR2 sequences are MNHEY and SMNVEV (reference sequence). The germline V and J ends were trimmed by 3 bases and 0 bases, with 6 bases remaining between them. Broader study findings: Richness estimates generally favored naive over memory subsets.

TCRdb's table, derived via immunoSEQ multiplex PCR, lists solely in-frame clones and lacks some. The sample carries 330,000 or so clones, 73% recorded once. This clonotype was sampled from a man between 25 and 39 years old in good health. Sequencing was performed on memory CD4+ T cells sorted from blood. The subset was: CD45RA-negative fraction. The genes are TRBV27 and TRBJ1-5; no definite D call. The CDR3 region has the DNA TGTGCCAGCAGTTTTCCATATAGCAATCAGCCCCAGCATTTT. It translates to CASSFPYSNQPQHF.